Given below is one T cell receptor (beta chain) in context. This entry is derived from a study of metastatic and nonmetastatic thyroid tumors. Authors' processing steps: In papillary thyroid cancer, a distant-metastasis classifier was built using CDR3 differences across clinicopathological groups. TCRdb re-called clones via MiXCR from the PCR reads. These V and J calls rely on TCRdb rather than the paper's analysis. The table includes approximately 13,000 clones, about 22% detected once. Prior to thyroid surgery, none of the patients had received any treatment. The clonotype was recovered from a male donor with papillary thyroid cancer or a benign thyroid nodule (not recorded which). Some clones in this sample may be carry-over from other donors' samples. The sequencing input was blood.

The CDR3 nucleotides are TGTGCCAGCAGTCCAACCCCGACCGGGTCCAAATACGAGCAGTACTTC. Translation gives CASSPTPTGSKYEQYF. The chain links TRBV28 to TRBJ2-7, with unresolved D. Germline V gene sequence: CDR1 MDHEN, CDR2 SYDVKM. Between the trimmed V and J ends, which lost 5 bases and 4 bases, there was a span of 21 bases. The CDR3 covers 16 residues. Together with reference TRBV28 and TRBJ2-7, the CDR3 gives the full variable domain: DVKVTQSSRYLVKRTGEKVFLECVQDMDHENMFWYRQDPGLGLRLIYFSYDVKMKEKGDIPEGYSVSREKKERFSLILESASTNQTSMYLCASSPTPTGSKYEQYFGPGTRLTVT.